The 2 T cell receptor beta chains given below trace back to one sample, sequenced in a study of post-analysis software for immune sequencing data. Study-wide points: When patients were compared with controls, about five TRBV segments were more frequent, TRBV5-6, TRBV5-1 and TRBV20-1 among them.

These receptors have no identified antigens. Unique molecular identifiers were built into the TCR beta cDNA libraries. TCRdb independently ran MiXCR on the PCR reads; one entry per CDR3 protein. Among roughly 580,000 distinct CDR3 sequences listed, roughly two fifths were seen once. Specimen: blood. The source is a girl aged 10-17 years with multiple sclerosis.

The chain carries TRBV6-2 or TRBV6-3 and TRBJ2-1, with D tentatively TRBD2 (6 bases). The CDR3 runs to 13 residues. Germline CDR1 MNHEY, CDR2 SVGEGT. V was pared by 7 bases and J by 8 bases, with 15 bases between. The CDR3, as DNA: TGTGCCAGCATGGACTATGGGGTCGATGAGCAGTTCTTC. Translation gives CASMDYGVDEQFF.

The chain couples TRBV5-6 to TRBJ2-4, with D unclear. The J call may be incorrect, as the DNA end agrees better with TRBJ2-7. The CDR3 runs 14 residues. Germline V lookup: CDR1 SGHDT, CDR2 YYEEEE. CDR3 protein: CASSAGWGGYEQYF. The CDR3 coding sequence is TGTGCCAGCAGCGCTGGGTGGGGTGGTTACGAGCAGTACTTC.